A single sample is the source of the 22 T cell receptor beta chains below, sequenced in a study of shared clonotypes between healthy human individuals. Repertoires were generated with immunoSEQ multiplex PCR, while TCRdb's copy carries only in-frame clones and drops some. The profile shows 400,000 to 550,000 clones, 79% of them singletons. What was sequenced was PBMCs. Receptor source: a woman between 40 and 50 years old in good health. Some clones in this sample may be carry-over from other donors' samples.

Only one count was recorded for this clone. The chain is built from TRBV2 and TRBJ2-5; D unclear. The V gene's germline CDR1 is SNHLY and CDR2 FYNNEI. Trimming left V 4 bases short and J 3 bases short, with 12 bases between. CDR3 size: 14 residues. The CDR3 loop reads CASSGFLKKETQYF. CDR3 DNA: TGTGCCAGCAGTGGCTTCCTAAAGAAAGAGACCCAGTACTTC.

The chain has TRBV14 and TRBJ1-3, with 7 bases that match TRBD1. The V segment lost 3 bases and the J segment 0 bases; nucleotides outside the gene matches: 8. CDR1 and CDR2 (germline): SGHDN, FVKESK. This CDR3 has 17 residues. CDR3 DNA sequence: TGTGCCAGCAGCCAGATATACGGGACAGCCTCTGGAAACACCATATATTTT. It is translated as CASSQIYGTASGNTIYF.

This chain links TRBV5-4 with TRBJ2-2; 8 bases fit TRBD2. Losses at the gene ends were 4 bases for V and 5 bases for J; bases not matched to a gene: 16. The germline V gene has CDR1 SGHNT and CDR2 YYREEE (reference sequence). The CDR3 length is 18 residues. CDR3 in amino acids: CASSQFLSAGASTGELFF. DNA of the CDR3: TGTGCCAGCAGCCAATTCCTCTCAGCGGGAGCCTCTACCGGGGAGCTGTTTTTT.

The chain carries TRBV28 and TRBJ2-6; TRBD1 or TRBD2 may be the D gene (6 bases each). V lost 6 bases to trimming and J lost 1 base, with 19 bases between them. Germline V gene data show CDR1 as MDHEN and CDR2 as SYDVKM. The CDR3 length is 18 residues. CDR3 sequence: CASRRLVGGRSGANVLTF. For the CDR3, the DNA is TGTGCCAGCAGGAGATTAGTAGGGGGGAGGTCTGGGGCCAACGTCCTGACTTTC.

This clone appeared a single time. The chain joins TRBV9 to TRBJ2-7; 7 bases map to TRBD2. The ends lost 0 bases at V and 2 bases at J; junction bases unmatched: 5. The CDR3 sequence is 15 residues long. Germline lookup yields CDR1 SGDLS and CDR2 YYNGEE. CDR3 sequence (DNA): TGTGCCAGCAGCGTAGAAGTAGCGGGCACCTACGAGCAGTACTTC. It encodes CASSVEVAGTYEQYF.

The chain employs TRBV25-1 and TRBJ2-2, with TRBD2 identical over 9 bases. This CDR3 is built from 15 residues. The germline gives CDR1 MGHDK, CDR2 SYGVNS. CDR3: CVCQKASGIPGELFF. CDR3 nucleotide sequence: TGTGTCTGCCAAAAGGCTAGCGGGATACCCGGGGAGCTGTTTTTT. Full variable domain (remainder filled in from reference TRBV25-1 and TRBJ2-2): EADIYQTPRYLVIGTGKKITLECSQTMGHDKMYWYQQDPGMELHLIHYSYGVNSTEKGDLSSESTVSRIRTEHFPLTLESARPSHTSQYLCVCQKASGIPGELFFGEGSRLTVL.

About this clone: The DNA is left out, because the CDR3 cannot be placed on it with certainty; the CDR3 is given as TCRdb lists it. The V and J genes are TRBV9 and TRBJ2-3. The CDR3 numbers 16 amino acids, ends counted. The V gene's germline CDR1 is SGDLS and CDR2 YYNGEE. CDR3 residues: CASSVGNSFFGDTQYF.

In this sample, this clone turned up once. The chain carries TRBV5-1 and TRBJ2-1; 7 bases align to TRBD1. The CDR3 has 13 amino acids. The germline CDR1 and CDR2 sequences are SGHRS and YFSETQ. Trimming at V came to 4 bases and at J to 6 bases, leaving 4 bases not matched to a gene. CDR3 sequence reads: CASSTTGVNEQFF. The CDR3 region has the DNA TGCGCCAGCAGCACCACAGGGGTCAATGAGCAGTTCTTC.

The sample holds one count of this clone. The V gene is TRBV7-9, the J gene TRBJ2-4, with D tentatively TRBD2 (6 bases). CDR3 length equals 17 residues. Trimming removed 3 bases from V and 3 bases from J, with 18 bases in between. Germline lookup yields CDR1 SEHNR and CDR2 FQNEAQ (reference sequence). The CDR3 DNA is TGTGCCAGCAGCTTTCCAGAGGAGGGCCCTGGCAAAAACATTCAGTACTTC. This translates into CASSFPEEGPGKNIQYF. The complete variable domain, with remaining parts taken from reference TRBV7-9 and TRBJ2-4, reads DTGVSQNPRHKITKRGQNVTFRCDPISEHNRLYWYRQTLGQGPEFLTYFQNEAQLEKSRLLSDRFSAERPKGSFSTLEIQRTEQGDSAMYLCASSFPEEGPGKNIQYFGAGTRLSVL.

V and J are TRBV7-2 and TRBJ1-1; D might be TRBD1 (5 bases). The CDR3 consists of 15 residues. Germline V gene sequence: CDR1 SGHTA, CDR2 FQGNSA. V lost 2 bases and J 1 base, leaving 11 bases between the germline ends. The CDR3 DNA is TGTGCCAGCAGCTTATGGGGGTCGAGGAACACTGAAGCTTTCTTT. Translated: CASSLWGSRNTEAFF. Full variable domain (rest looked up from reference TRBV7-2 and TRBJ1-1): GAGVSQSPSNKVTEKGKDVELRCDPISGHTALYWYRQSLGQGLEFLIYFQGNSAPDKSGLPSDRFSAERTGGSVSTLTIQRTQQEDSAVYLCASSLWGSRNTEAFFGQGTRLTVV.

V and J are TRBV7-2 and TRBJ2-7; D gene uncertain. Trimming stripped 2 bases from V and 2 bases from J, with 19 bases between. Germline CDR1 is SGHTA and CDR2 is FQGNSA. This CDR3 is 17 amino acids long. The CDR3 DNA reads TGTGCCAGCAGCTTAATCTTCGACGGAACAAGACCCTACGAGCAGTACTTC. It yields the protein CASSLIFDGTRPYEQYF.

The chain couples TRBV5-6 to TRBJ2-7; D gene ambiguous. V dropped 0 bases and J dropped 4 bases, with 8 bases sitting between them. This CDR3 has 13 amino acids. Germline V lookup: CDR1 SGHDT, CDR2 YYEEEE. Here the CDR3 reads CASSLVDAYEQYF. In nucleotides, the CDR3 is TGTGCCAGCAGCTTGGTGGACGCGTACGAGCAGTACTTC.

The J gene is TRBJ2-1, the V gene TRBV4-2; 9 nucleotides line up with TRBD1. This CDR3 spans 16 amino acids. The germline V gene encodes CDR1 LGHNA and CDR2 YNFKEQ. V shed 4 bases and J 3 bases; nucleotides not matched to a gene: 7. CDR3 protein: CASSRNRGRVYNEQFF. CDR3 nucleotides: TGTGCCAGCAGCCGGAACAGGGGGCGCGTCTACAATGAGCAGTTCTTC.

In its sample, this clone was seen a few times. The junction departs from the called germline gene at one end, perhaps through a read error. The genes are TRBV7-2 and TRBJ2-7, with D maybe TRBD2 (6 bases). CDR1 and CDR2 (germline): SGHTA, FQGNSA. The CDR3 covers 15 residues. This chain's CDR3 is CASSLERRASSEQYF. DNA for the CDR3: TGTGCCAGCAGCTTAGAACGGAGGGCCTCCTCCGAGCAGTACTTC.

This clone was seen a few times. The chain employs TRBV2 and TRBJ1-5; D remains unclear. The CDR3 is 15 residues long. Deletions cut 2 bases from V and 3 bases from J, with 11 bases between. Germline CDR1 SNHLY, CDR2 FYNNEI. CDR3 sequence (DNA): TGTGCCAGCAGTGAACGGCAGGCCCTCAATCAGCCCCAGCATTTT. It encodes CASSERQALNQPQHF.

This sequence joins TRBV5-1 and TRBJ2-3; a weak D match, TRBD2 (6 bases). Germline V CDR1 and CDR2: SGHRS, YFSETQ. Trimming pared 4 bases from V and 0 bases from J, leaving 21 bases between. The CDR3 covers 18 residues. This CDR3 is CASSRRAERGGSTDTQYF. As DNA, the CDR3 is TGCGCCAGCAGCAGGCGCGCAGAACGAGGAGGGAGCACAGATACGCAGTATTTT. The full variable domain, rest sourced from reference TRBV5-1 and TRBJ2-3, is KAGVTQTPRYLIKTRGQQVTLSCSPISGHRSVSWYQQTPGQGLQFLFEYFSETQRNKGNFPGRFSGRQFSNSRSEMNVSTLELGDSALYLCASSRRAERGGSTDTQYFGPGTRLTVL.

The chain combines TRBV19 with TRBJ2-5; 9 bases are a match to TRBD2. With the DNA end fitting TRBJ2-7 better, the J assignment may be wrong. This CDR3 has 15 amino acids. The germline CDR1 and CDR2 sequences are LNHDA and SQIVND (reference sequence). This CDR3 is CASSVLAGEDAEQYF. The DNA of the CDR3 is TGTGCCAGTAGCGTTTTAGCGGGAGAGGACGCCGAGCAGTACTTC.

The DNA for the CDR3 is TGTGCCAGTAGTCTGTTGACGGACCCTCTACTTGAGCAGTTCTTC. Translation gives CASSLLTDPLLEQFF. The rearrangement uses TRBV19 and TRBJ2-1; D not resolved. Germline loops: CDR1 LNHDA, CDR2 SQIVND (reference sequence). Trimming left V 5 bases short and J 9 bases short, with 20 bases between. CDR3 length: 15 amino acids. Using reference TRBV19 and TRBJ2-1 for the parts outside the CDR3, the full variable domain is DGGITQSPKYLFRKEGQNVTLSCEQNLNHDAMYWYRQDPGQGLRLIYYSQIVNDFQKGDIAEGYSVSREKKESFPLTVTSAQKNPTAFYLCASSLLTDPLLEQFFGPGTRLTVL.

The V gene is TRBV6-5, the J gene TRBJ2-3; 8 bases agree with TRBD2. V was pared by 6 bases and J by 1 base, with 6 bases of the junction left unmatched. This CDR3 region has 15 residues. Germline-derived CDR1 and CDR2 are MNHEY and SVGAGI. CDR3 sequence reads: CASSRGGARTDTQYF. The CDR3 coding sequence is TGTGCCAGCAGCCGGGGGGGGGCACGCACAGATACGCAGTATTTT.

The gene calls are TRBV9 and TRBJ1-1; possible D gene TRBD1, 6 bases. The germline V gene has CDR1 SGDLS and CDR2 YYNGEE. The CDR3 is made up of 15 amino acids. Trimming pared 0 bases from V and 0 bases from J, leaving 9 bases between. Here the CDR3 DNA reads TGTGCCAGCAGCGTAGCAGGGGCCATGAACACTGAAGCTTTCTTT. This gives the protein CASSVAGAMNTEAFF.

The rearrangement joins TRBV9 to TRBJ1-3; no reliable D call. The germline V gene encodes CDR1 SGDLS and CDR2 YYNGEE. Trimming pared 1 base from V and 1 base from J, leaving 9 bases between. This CDR3 has 15 amino acids. CDR3 nucleotide sequence: TGTGCCAGCAGCGTATCACCGGGGTCTGGAAACACCATATATTTT. Its translation is CASSVSPGSGNTIYF.

This clone was seen just once. The chain employs TRBV28 and TRBJ1-2; D unresolved. This CDR3 has 13 amino acids. V lost 6 bases, J lost 7 bases, and 15 bases lay in between. Germline-derived CDR1 and CDR2 are MDHEN and SYDVKM. In DNA form, the CDR3 reads TGTGCCAGCAGCTTAGGATGGGGTGGTGGCTACACCTTC. Encoded protein: CASSLGWGGGYTF.